The 7 T cell receptor beta chains presented below share a single source sample, sequenced in a study of beta chain features in type 1 diabetes. Investigators reverse transcribed all isolated RNA, so they sequenced expressed TCRB transcripts. Only in-frame clones appear in the TCRdb table, and some are missing; sequencing was by immunoSEQ multiplex PCR. The repertoire has 200,000 to 250,000 clones, roughly 70% of them found once; the top ten carry approximately 0.053%. Specimen: naive CD4+ T cells from blood. These receptors originate from a man younger than 45 in good health.

This rearrangement joins TRBV25-1 to TRBJ2-5; TRBD1 matches 9 bases. CDR1 is MGHDK, CDR2 SYGVNS, per germline. Losses at the gene ends were 3 bases for V and 4 bases for J; bases not matched to a gene: 6. This CDR3 comprises 15 residues. The chain's CDR3 is CASSELQGARETQYF. CDR3 DNA sequence: TGTGCCAGCAGTGAGTTACAGGGGGCCCGAGAGACCCAGTACTTC. Full variable domain (missing parts from reference TRBV25-1 and TRBJ2-5): EADIYQTPRYLVIGTGKKITLECSQTMGHDKMYWYQQDPGMELHLIHYSYGVNSTEKGDLSSESTVSRIRTEHFPLTLESARPSHTSQYLCASSELQGARETQYFGPGTRLLVL.

This clone was picked up a small number of times. The chain links TRBV10-3 to TRBJ2-3; tentative D call: TRBD1 (5 bases). Per germline, CDR1 ENHRY and CDR2 SYGVKD. Trimming removed 6 bases from V and 5 bases from J, with 9 bases in between. This CDR3 is built from 12 residues. CDR3 sequence: CAIRSQGDTQYF. As DNA, the CDR3 is TGTGCCATCAGGTCCCAGGGAGATACGCAGTATTTT.

This clone appeared a single time. The chain is built from TRBV4-3 and TRBJ2-7; maybe TRBD1 (5 bases). Germline CDR1 is LGHNA and CDR2 is YSLEER. CDR3 length: 14 amino acids. The germline V and J ends were trimmed by 5 bases and 4 bases, with 15 bases remaining between them. As DNA, the CDR3 is TGCGCCAGCAGCTATCAGGGATCTTCGTACGAGCAGTACTTC. The encoded protein is CASSYQGSSYEQYF.

This clone was picked up one time. The V call is TRBV29-1, the J call TRBJ2-1, with a tentative D call TRBD1 (6 bases). This CDR3 region has 15 residues. Germline assignment: CDR1 SQVTM and CDR2 ANQGSEA. The V and J ends lost 0 bases and 3 bases respectively, with 12 bases between them. The CDR3 is CSVEEGDRFYNEQFF. For the CDR3, the DNA is TGCAGCGTTGAAGAGGGAGACAGGTTCTACAATGAGCAGTTCTTC.

The chain joins TRBV11-2 to TRBJ2-1, with TRBD2 identical over 10 bases. The germline CDR1 and CDR2 sequences are SGHAT and FQNNGV. The CDR3 is 17 residues long. V was pared by 1 base and J by 3 bases, with 6 bases of the junction left unmatched. CDR3 loop: CASSLVTSGEYYNEQFF. The CDR3 nucleotides read TGTGCCAGCAGCTTAGTCACTAGCGGGGAGTACTACAATGAGCAGTTCTTC.

In this sample, this clone turned up a few times. The chain has TRBV10-3 and TRBJ2-1; D ambiguous. The V gene lost 0 bases and the J gene lost 2 bases, with 5 bases spanning the gap. The V gene's germline CDR1 is ENHRY and CDR2 SYGVKD. The CDR3 has 14 residues. The CDR3 DNA reads TGTGCCATCAGTGAGTCGGCTACCTACAATGAGCAGTTCTTC. It encodes CAISESATYNEQFF.

CDR3 loop: CAWSWVNEQFF. DNA of the CDR3: TGTGCCTGGAGTTGGGTTAATGAGCAGTTCTTC. V and J are TRBV30 and TRBJ2-1; D gene unclear. The V end was cut by 2 bases, the J end by 7 bases, with 6 bases between. The CDR3 length is 11 residues. From germline, CDR1 is GTSNPN and CDR2 SVGIG (reference sequence).